A selection of T cell receptor beta chains follows, all from one sample in a study of TIL therapy for anti-PD-1-resistant metastatic lung cancer. This table comes from immunoSEQ multiplex PCR, and its TCRdb copy is limited to in-frame clones, with some not included. Of tens of thousands of clones in the sample, roughly 78% were seen once. This material consisted of blood, taken at baseline. Every receptor here comes from a woman aged 30-79 years with non-small cell lung cancer. The CDR3 runs from the conserved cysteine through the conserved F or W. Clone size appears in some rows only: once, few, many, or a class for an expanded clone.

TRBV7-9 once CASSRDGQPQHF
TRBV6-1 once CASSEDTLREQYF
TRBV11-2 NA CASSLKFSDTIYF
TRBV28 NA CASSYLAGYTF
TRBV2 NA CASSEEGPSSYEQYF
TRBV10-3 NA CAIQEAGENTGELFF
TRBV27 NA CASSFVAGEVMGTDTQYF
TRBV9 once CASSPGTTTGELFF
TRBV6-1 NA CASSEAFGTGYGYTF
TRBV5-1 NA CASSLGTLRRDEQFF
TRBV28 once CASSKIGGQNYGYTF
TRBV4-1 NA CASSPSGSTDTQYF
TRBV5-8 NA CASSYSGGLGGYTQYF
TRBV7-6 NA CASSLLWNEQFF
TRBV28 NA CASSLWELAGESEQFF
TRBV5-6 few CASTLVEAGPSGEQYF
TRBV9 NA CASSVEEMDSGNTIYF
TRBV19 NA CASSPQGLNTEAFF
TRBV7-2 NA CASSLGVRLRETQYF
TRBV10-1 NA CAVGAGKSSTDTQYF
TRBV6-6 NA CASSAGITDTQYF
TRBV12-5 NA CASGHGDPETQYF
TRBV23-1 NA CASSNMHTQQSRANVLTF
TRBV5-4 NA CASSSAGSTTNEKLFF
TRBV2 NA CASSGSRDTQYF